This T cell receptor beta chain appears in the sequencing data of a study of lymphopenia after photon versus proton radiotherapy. Note on this clone: Its specificity is not known.

TCRdb's copy holds only in-frame clones and misses some; the assay was immunoSEQ multiplex PCR. This sample carries some 17,000 clones, around 80% of them seen once, and the ten largest clones take more than 20%. Whole-study findings and limits: Larger post-nadir TCR diversity loss correlated inversely with survival in deceased patients. Proton therapy kept repertoires fairly stable, unlike photons, which gained effector/memory cells. Oligoclonal CD8+ Temra expansion after nadir drove photon patients' diversity drop. Only patients who died were analyzed for survival; proton advantage is unproven.

V was pared by 4 bases and J by 3 bases, with 11 bases between. The CDR3 contains 14 residues. Germline V lookup: CDR1 SGHNT, CDR2 YYREEE (reference sequence). The gene calls are TRBV5-4 and TRBJ2-1; D not certain. This TCR derives from a man aged 65 to 85 with pancreatic cancer. The material was peripheral blood, obtained from a patient treated with proton-based radiotherapy. CDR3 DNA sequence: TGTGCCAGCAGCCGGAATGGGAACTACAATGAGCAGTTCTTC. Translating it yields CASSRNGNYNEQFF. The full variable domain, completed using reference TRBV5-4 and TRBJ2-1, is ETGVTQSPTHLIKTRGQQVTLRCSSQSGHNTVSWYQQALGQGPQFIFQYYREEENGRGNFPPRFSGLQFPNYSSELNVNALELDDSALYLCASSRNGNYNEQFFGPGTRLTVL.